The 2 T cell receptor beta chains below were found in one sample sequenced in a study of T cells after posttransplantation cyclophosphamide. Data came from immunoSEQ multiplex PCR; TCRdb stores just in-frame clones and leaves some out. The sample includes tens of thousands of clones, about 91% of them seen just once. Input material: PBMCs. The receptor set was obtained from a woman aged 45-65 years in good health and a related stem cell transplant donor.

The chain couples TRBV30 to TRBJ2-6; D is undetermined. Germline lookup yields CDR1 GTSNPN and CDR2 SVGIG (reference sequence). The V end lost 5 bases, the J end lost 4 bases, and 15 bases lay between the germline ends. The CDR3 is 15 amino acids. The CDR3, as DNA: TGTGCCTGGTCCCTGGCCCGAACGGGGGCCAACGTCCTGACTTTC. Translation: CAWSLARTGANVLTF.

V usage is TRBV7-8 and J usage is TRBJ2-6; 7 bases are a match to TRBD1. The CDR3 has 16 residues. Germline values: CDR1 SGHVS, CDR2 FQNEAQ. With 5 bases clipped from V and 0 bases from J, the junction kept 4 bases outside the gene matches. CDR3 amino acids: CASSRTGSSGANVLTF. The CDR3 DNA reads TGTGCCAGCAGCCGGACAGGTAGCTCTGGGGCCAACGTCCTGACTTTC.